Reported below is one T cell receptor (beta chain). Trimming removed 5 bases from V and 7 bases from J; junction bases left unmatched: 9. The CDR3 totals 14 residues. Looked up from germline, CDR1 is MNHEY and CDR2 is SVGAGI. Assay: immunoSEQ multiplex PCR; the TCRdb copy retains only in-frame clones and omits some. Among 150,000 to 200,000 clones listed, roughly 89% were seen once. The data belong to a study of control samples from healthy donors and cancer patients. The sequence was collected from a woman aged 45-65 years in good health. The sequenced sample was blood. The rearrangement joins TRBV6-5 to TRBJ1-1; TRBD1 aligns across 8 bases. The CDR3 DNA sequence: TGTGCCAGCAGTCCGACCAGGGGGCGAGGTGAAGCTTTCTTT. This encodes CASSPTRGRGEAFF.